This entry lists 32 T cell receptor beta chains sequenced from one sample in a study of beta chain features in type 1 diabetes. No antigen has been assigned to these receptors. Study observations and caveats: Type 1 diabetes patients had moderately but significantly shorter TCRB CDR3s in all four CD4+ subsets.

Every bit of the isolated RNA underwent reverse transcription, so sequencing read expressed TCRB transcripts. Generated by immunoSEQ multiplex PCR, the TCRdb table keeps only in-frame clones and is missing some. The sample shows around 690,000 clones, 9.5% to 15% of them seen only once. Sequenced: naive CD4+ T cells from blood. Receptors originate from a man aged 25 to 40 with type 1 diabetes.

CDR3 loop: CAINHHDRDRSTGELFF. The CDR3 nucleotides read TGTGCCATCAACCACCATGACCGGGACCGCTCCACCGGGGAGCTGTTTTTT. The chain recombines TRBV28 with TRBJ2-2, with D perhaps being TRBD1 or TRBD2 (5 bases each). CDR1 is MDHEN, CDR2 SYDVKM, per germline. Trimming shortened V by 10 bases and J by 4 bases, and 25 bases separated the two germline ends. The CDR3 spans 17 residues. The whole variable domain, remainder taken from reference TRBV28 and TRBJ2-2, is DVKVTQSSRYLVKRTGEKVFLECVQDMDHENMFWYRQDPGLGLRLIYFSYDVKMKEKGDIPEGYSVSREKKERFSLILESASTNQTSMYLCAINHHDRDRSTGELFFGEGSRLTVL.

This chain links TRBV7-9 with TRBJ2-3; TRBD2 matches 13 bases. V lost 0 bases, J lost 7 bases, and 4 bases stayed unmatched. In germline, CDR1 is SEHNR, CDR2 FQNEAQ (reference sequence). This CDR3 is 16 amino acids long. The CDR3 sequence is CASSLAGTSGAYTQYF. The CDR3 nucleotides read TGTGCCAGCAGCTTAGCCGGGACTAGCGGGGCATATACGCAGTATTTT.

The gene calls are TRBV5-1 and TRBJ2-5; D is perhaps TRBD2 (6 bases). The germline V gene encodes CDR1 SGHRS and CDR2 YFSETQ. CDR3 length: 16 amino acids. V was shortened by 6 bases and J by 1 base, with 19 bases between the two germline ends. CDR3 sequence: CASMTDYPNIQETQYF. For the CDR3, the DNA is TGCGCCAGCATGACGGACTACCCGAATATCCAAGAGACCCAGTACTTC.

This chain links TRBV5-4 with TRBJ2-6; 9 bases are shared with TRBD1. Germline-derived CDR1 and CDR2 are SGHNT and YYREEE (reference sequence). This CDR3 contains 19 residues. V lost 0 bases to trimming and J lost 0 bases; unmatched junction nucleotides: 7. The CDR3: CASSLGTGASFSGANVLTF. CDR3 nucleotides: TGTGCCAGCAGCTTGGGGACAGGGGCTTCATTCTCTGGGGCCAACGTCCTGACTTTC.

V usage is TRBV9 and J usage is TRBJ1-1, with D possibly matching TRBD1 (6 bases). The V and J ends lost 0 bases and 1 base respectively, with 10 bases between them. This CDR3 contains 15 residues. Germline-derived CDR1 and CDR2 are SGDLS and YYNGEE. The CDR3 coding sequence is TGTGCCAGCAGCGTAGACGGACAGACGAACACTGAAGCTTTCTTT. Translated, it gives CASSVDGQTNTEAFF.

The V call is TRBV7-9, the J call TRBJ2-1; no clear D. CDR1 is SEHNR, CDR2 FQNEAQ, per germline (reference sequence). Trimming took off 1 base at V and 7 bases at J, with 5 bases between the two ends. CDR3 size: 12 residues. The CDR3: CASSLEVNEQFF. The CDR3 nucleotides are TGTGCCAGCAGCTTAGAGGTTAATGAGCAGTTCTTC. Looking up the rest from reference TRBV7-9 and TRBJ2-1 gives the full variable domain: DTGVSQNPRHKITKRGQNVTFRCDPISEHNRLYWYRQTLGQGPEFLTYFQNEAQLEKSRLLSDRFSAERPKGSFSTLEIQRTEQGDSAMYLCASSLEVNEQFFGPGTRLTVL.

This clone was observed a handful of times. The same CDR3 arises from other DNA sequences in this sample as well. CDR3 nucleotide sequence: TGTGCCTGGAGTGCGAGCGGCTACGAGCAGTACTTC. This translates into CAWSASGYEQYF. The genes are TRBV30 and TRBJ2-7, with D perhaps matching TRBD2 (5 bases). The V and J ends lost 1 base and 3 bases respectively, with 7 bases between them. CDR1 is GTSNPN, CDR2 SVGIG, per germline (reference sequence). The CDR3 totals 12 residues.

The chain uses TRBV6-6 and TRBJ2-7; D perhaps matches TRBD2 (6 bases). Germline CDR1 is MNHNY and CDR2 is SVGAGI (reference sequence). V was clipped by 4 bases and J by 3 bases, with 16 bases between them. The CDR3 totals 15 residues. The CDR3 reads CASSFPTRMVYEQYF. The CDR3 coding sequence is TGTGCCAGCAGTTTCCCGACTAGGATGGTCTACGAGCAGTACTTC.

The chain employs TRBV11-2 and TRBJ2-7; D uncertain. The CDR3 spans 12 residues. V dropped 4 bases and J dropped 6 bases, with 10 bases sitting between them. The germline V gene encodes CDR1 SGHAT and CDR2 FQNNGV. CDR3 in DNA: TGTGCCAGCAGCTCCCGGGTGTCCGAGCAGTACTTC. This encodes CASSSRVSEQYF.

The chain carries TRBV6-5 and TRBJ2-5, with 7 bases fitting TRBD1. Germline V gene sequence: CDR1 MNHEY, CDR2 SVGAGI. The CDR3 has 15 amino acids. J was trimmed by 3 bases and V by 5 bases; bases with no gene match: 9. This CDR3 is CASSRQGQTEETQYF. As DNA, the CDR3 is TGTGCCAGCAGTCGTCAGGGACAGACCGAAGAGACCCAGTACTTC.

This clone was picked up a small number of times. V and J are TRBV18 and TRBJ1-6; TRBD1 might be the D (6 bases). This CDR3 is built from 15 residues. V lost 4 bases and J 3 bases, leaving 10 bases between the germline ends. CDR1 and CDR2 (germline): KGHSH, LQKENI. The CDR3 sequence is CASSHREFYNSPLHF. In DNA form, the CDR3 reads TGTGCCAGCTCACACAGGGAGTTCTATAATTCACCCCTCCACTTT.

This clone was detected only a few times. The chain has TRBV29-1 and TRBJ1-2, with D perhaps matching TRBD1 (6 bases). Between the trimmed V and J ends, which lost 5 bases and 7 bases, there was a span of 17 bases. From germline, CDR1 is SQVTM and CDR2 ANQGSEA. The CDR3 consists of 13 residues. As DNA, the CDR3 is TGCAGCGTTACAGATACAGGGTGGGGTGGCTACACCTTC. Amino acids: CSVTDTGWGGYTF.

The V and J genes are TRBV2 and TRBJ1-6; D is unresolved. Per germline, CDR1 SNHLY and CDR2 FYNNEI. Trimming cost V 4 bases and J 10 bases, with 5 bases left between them. CDR3 length: 11 amino acids. This CDR3 reads CASSVESPLHF. CDR3 in DNA: TGTGCCAGCAGTGTTGAATCACCCCTCCACTTT.

The chain combines TRBV6-5 with TRBJ2-7, with TRBD1 matching over 9 bases. The J segment lost 2 bases and the V segment lost 1 base, leaving 6 bases of the junction unmatched. The germline V gene encodes CDR1 MNHEY and CDR2 SVGAGI. This CDR3 is built from 16 residues. CDR3 nucleotides: TGTGCCAGCAGTTACTTTACGGACAGGGGACCCTACGAGCAGTACTTC. Translation: CASSYFTDRGPYEQYF.

V usage is TRBV7-2 and J usage is TRBJ2-2; D possibly corresponds to TRBD2 (5 bases). The ends were cut back, 0 bases at V and 7 bases at J, with 21 bases in the middle. Per the germline V gene, CDR1 is SGHTA and CDR2 is FQGNSA. This CDR3 contains 18 residues. CDR3: CASSLARPSGFNGGELFF. Here the CDR3 DNA reads TGTGCCAGCAGCTTAGCGCGACCCTCGGGGTTTAACGGCGGGGAGCTGTTTTTT.

This clone has a handful of counts. CDR3: CATSGPTRSLAGQETQYF. For the CDR3, the DNA is TGTGCCACCAGCGGGCCAACCCGCTCACTAGCGGGCCAAGAGACCCAGTACTTC. V and J are TRBV15 and TRBJ2-5; 9 bases agree with TRBD2. Germline loops: CDR1 LNHNV, CDR2 YYDKDF (reference sequence). This CDR3 is built from 18 residues. V gave up 5 bases and J gave up 1 base; unmatched junction bases: 14. The full variable domain, in which reference TRBV15 and TRBJ2-5 provide the parts outside the CDR3, is DAMVIQNPRYQVTQFGKPVTLSCSQTLNHNVMYWYQQKSSQAPKLLFHYYDKDFNNEADTPDNFQSRRPNTSFCFLDIRSPGLGDTAMYLCATSGPTRSLAGQETQYFGPGTRLLVL.

The chain employs TRBV28 and TRBJ2-7; a weak D match, TRBD2 (5 bases). Trimming removed 4 bases from V and 9 bases from J, with 22 bases in between. The CDR3 has 15 residues. Germline CDR1 reads MDHEN; CDR2 reads SYDVKM. The CDR3 sequence: CASSSPDWRNFRQYF. The CDR3 DNA sequence: TGTGCCAGCAGTTCTCCGGACTGGCGGAACTTTCGGCAGTACTTC. Filled out from reference TRBV28 and TRBJ2-7, the complete variable domain reads DVKVTQSSRYLVKRTGEKVFLECVQDMDHENMFWYRQDPGLGLRLIYFSYDVKMKEKGDIPEGYSVSREKKERFSLILESASTNQTSMYLCASSSPDWRNFRQYFGPGTRLTVT.

The J gene is TRBJ2-3, the V gene TRBV7-9; possibly TRBD2 for D (6 bases). Germline assignment: CDR1 SEHNR and CDR2 FQNEAQ (reference sequence). The CDR3 has 14 residues. V was shortened by 4 bases and J by 2 bases, with 10 bases between the two germline ends. The CDR3 protein is CASSSSGVTDTQYF. The CDR3 coding sequence is TGTGCCAGCAGCTCCTCGGGAGTCACAGATACGCAGTATTTT. Complete variable domain (other parts from reference TRBV7-9 and TRBJ2-3): DTGVSQNPRHKITKRGQNVTFRCDPISEHNRLYWYRQTLGQGPEFLTYFQNEAQLEKSRLLSDRFSAERPKGSFSTLEIQRTEQGDSAMYLCASSSSGVTDTQYFGPGTRLTVL.

This clone was recorded a few times. The CDR3 DNA sequence: TGCAGCGTTAAGAATCTACTGGGCTACAATGAGCAGTTCTTC. Translating gives CSVKNLLGYNEQFF. V is TRBV29-1 and J is TRBJ2-1, with unresolved D. Germline loops: CDR1 SQVTM, CDR2 ANQGSEA. V lost 5 bases and J 3 bases, leaving 14 bases between the germline ends. This CDR3 spans 14 amino acids.

This clone has only a few counts. The gene calls are TRBV13 and TRBJ1-5; D is ambiguous. The V gene's germline CDR1 is PRHDT and CDR2 FYEKMQ (reference sequence). CDR3 length: 16 amino acids. The V gene lost 2 bases and the J gene lost 4 bases, with 15 bases spanning the gap. CDR3 DNA: TGTGCCAGCAGCTTACGGCAGGCTTACGGGAATCAGCCCCAGCATTTT. Amino acids: CASSLRQAYGNQPQHF. Full variable domain (outside the CDR3, taken from reference TRBV13 and TRBJ1-5): AAGVIQSPRHLIKEKRETATLKCYPIPRHDTVYWYQQGPGQDPQFLISFYEKMQSDKGSIPDRFSAQQFSDYHSELNMSSLELGDSALYFCASSLRQAYGNQPQHFGDGTRLSIL.

This chain connects TRBV5-6 to TRBJ1-2; D uncertain. This CDR3 is 15 amino acids long. Germline V gene sequence: CDR1 SGHDT, CDR2 YYEEEE. V gave up 4 bases and J gave up 1 base, with 14 bases separating them. This CDR3 is CASSQALAGNYGYTF. DNA for the CDR3: TGTGCCAGCAGCCAGGCACTGGCCGGTAACTATGGCTACACCTTC. The full variable domain, with the rest looked up from reference TRBV5-6 and TRBJ1-2, is DAGVTQSPTHLIKTRGQQVTLRCSPKSGHDTVSWYQQALGQGPQFIFQYYEEEERQRGNFPDRFSGHQFPNYSSELNVNALLLGDSALYLCASSQALAGNYGYTFGSGTRLTVV.

The chain links TRBV7-9 to TRBJ1-2, with D unclear. V lost 1 base to trimming and J lost 8 bases, with 11 bases between them. Germline CDR1 is SEHNR and CDR2 is FQNEAQ (reference sequence). This CDR3 contains 13 residues. CDR3 nucleotides: TGTGCCAGCAGCTTAGAAGGGTTAAAGGGCTACACCTTC. Its translation: CASSLEGLKGYTF.

This clone was observed a handful of times. This chain joins TRBV7-9 and TRBJ2-1; D is ambiguous. The CDR3 sequence is 10 residues long. The germline V gene has CDR1 SEHNR and CDR2 FQNEAQ (reference sequence). The V end lost 8 bases, the J end lost 10 bases, and 9 bases lay between the germline ends. For the CDR3, the DNA is TGTGCCAGCGAAGAGGAGGAGCAGTTCTTC. It is translated as CASEEEEQFF.

In this sample, this clone turned up a few times. V is TRBV5-1 and J is TRBJ2-5; D uncertain. There are 15 residues in the CDR3. V lost 3 bases, J lost 2 bases, and 14 bases lay in between. From germline, CDR1 is SGHRS and CDR2 YFSETQ. The CDR3 here is CASSSNFGPQETQYF. DNA for the CDR3: TGCGCCAGCAGCTCAAATTTCGGGCCGCAAGAGACCCAGTACTTC.

The rearrangement links TRBV7-9 to TRBJ2-3; the match to TRBD2 covers 7 bases. V was clipped by 5 bases and J by 2 bases; unmatched bases: 10. Per germline, CDR1 SEHNR and CDR2 FQNEAQ (reference sequence). The CDR3 extends over 16 amino acids. Here the CDR3 reads CASSHNLADLTDTQYF. CDR3 DNA sequence: TGTGCCAGCAGCCACAACCTAGCGGACCTCACAGATACGCAGTATTTT.

The chain employs TRBV27 and TRBJ2-3; D might be TRBD1 (6 bases). CDR1 is MNHEY, CDR2 SMNVEV, per germline (reference sequence). Trimming shortened V by 4 bases and J by 5 bases, and 13 bases separated the two germline ends. The CDR3 is made up of 14 amino acids. DNA of the CDR3: TGTGCCAGCAGTTCCTCCCAACAGGGAGATACGCAGTATTTT. Protein: CASSSSQQGDTQYF.

This clone was seen a handful of times. CDR3 amino acids: CASRRTRRETNTEAFF. In nucleotides, the CDR3 is TGTGCCAGTAGGCGTACACGGCGGGAAACGAACACTGAAGCTTTCTTT. This chain joins TRBV19 and TRBJ1-1; D remains ambiguous. Germline CDR1 is LNHDA and CDR2 is SQIVND (reference sequence). V lost 6 bases to trimming and J lost 1 base, with 18 bases between them. This CDR3 is built from 16 residues.

V and J are TRBV18 and TRBJ1-2, with 9 bases that match TRBD1. Germline V CDR1 and CDR2: KGHSH, LQKENI. There are 13 residues in the CDR3. Losses at the gene ends were 4 bases for V and 9 bases for J; bases not matched to a gene: 6. CDR3 in amino acids: CASSQGTGWSYTF. The CDR3 DNA follows: TGTGCCAGCTCACAAGGGACAGGGTGGAGCTACACCTTC.

This clone turned up a few times. This chain connects TRBV5-4 to TRBJ1-2, with 9 bases identical to TRBD1. The length of the CDR3 is 15 residues. Germline V gives CDR1 SGHNT, CDR2 YYREEE (reference sequence). J was trimmed by 0 bases and V by 5 bases; bases with no gene match: 5. The DNA of the CDR3 is TGTGCCAGCAGTATACAGGGGGCCACTAACTATGGCTACACCTTC. As protein: CASSIQGATNYGYTF.

The V call is TRBV19, the J call TRBJ2-1; 7 nucleotides align to TRBD1. This CDR3 region has 15 residues. The V gene's germline CDR1 is LNHDA and CDR2 SQIVND (reference sequence). V shed 4 bases and J 2 bases; nucleotides not matched to a gene: 5. The CDR3 coding sequence is TGTGCCAGTAGTAGAAGACAGGGCGCCTACAATGAGCAGTTCTTC. Its protein product is CASSRRQGAYNEQFF.

This clone was seen a few times. The chain recombines TRBV7-2 with TRBJ2-5; no firm D call. V lost 0 bases and J lost 4, with 12 bases in between. The CDR3 is made up of 15 amino acids. The germline V gene has CDR1 SGHTA and CDR2 FQGNSA. CDR3 sequence: CASSLAPVSRETQYF. CDR3 nucleotide sequence: TGTGCCAGCAGCTTAGCTCCCGTCAGTCGAGAGACCCAGTACTTC.

The V call is TRBV6-6, the J call TRBJ1-5, with TRBD1 as a possible D gene (5 bases). Germline V gene lookup returns CDR1 MNHNY and CDR2 SVGAGI (reference sequence). Trimming removed 5 bases at V and 6 bases at J, with 8 bases between. CDR3 length equals 12 residues. This chain's CDR3 is CASSQGGQPQHF. For the CDR3, the DNA is TGTGCCAGCAGTCAGGGAGGTCAGCCCCAGCATTTT.